The 5 T cell receptor beta chains reported below all come from one sample, sequenced in a study of OX40 agonist ivuxolimab in advanced cancers. Measured with immunoSEQ multiplex PCR; TCRdb has only the in-frame clones, and not every one. Here the sample spans some 64,000 clones, 80% to 95% being singletons. Sample: CD4+ or CD8+ T cells sorted from blood, taken in a trial of the OX40 agonist ivuxolimab. The receptors come from an adult with an advanced solid tumor such as melanoma, head and neck, liver or kidney cancer.

The rearrangement uses TRBV19 and TRBJ2-7; 13 bases are a match to TRBD2. Per the germline V gene, CDR1 is LNHDA and CDR2 is SQIVND (reference sequence). Unmatched junction bases numbered 11, after V lost 3 bases and J lost 6 bases. This CDR3 is 17 amino acids long. As DNA, the CDR3 is TGTGCCAGTAGTATCTCCGGGACTAGCGGGAAATCAGGCGAGCAGTACTTC. Amino acids: CASSISGTSGKSGEQYF.

The CDR3 bases are TGCGCCAGCAGCCAAGATTACGACAGGGAAGCTTTCTTT. Translating gives CASSQDYDREAFF. The rearrangement uses TRBV4-1 and TRBJ1-1, with D possibly matching TRBD1 (6 bases). Per the germline V gene, CDR1 is MGHRA and CDR2 is YSYEKL. The V end lost 0 bases, the J end lost 8 bases, and 10 bases lay between the germline ends. The CDR3 contains 13 residues.

The gene calls are TRBV11-2 and TRBJ1-1; 10 bases fit TRBD1. V lost 2 bases, J lost 11 bases, and 14 bases stayed unmatched. The CDR3 sequence is 16 residues long. Germline V gene lookup returns CDR1 SGHAT and CDR2 FQNNGV. DNA of the CDR3: TGTGCCAGCAGCTTAATGGGGGACAGGGGAAACCTAGCGGCTTTCTTT. It is translated as CASSLMGDRGNLAAFF.

The CDR3 region is CASSASGGPTDTQYF. The CDR3 bases are TGTGCCAGCAGCGCTAGCGGGGGCCCAACAGATACGCAGTATTTT. The gene calls are TRBV2 and TRBJ2-3; 10 nucleotides line up with TRBD2. Germline trimming cut 6 bases from V and 3 bases from J; bases unmatched to any gene: 6. CDR1 and CDR2 from the germline V gene are SNHLY and FYNNEI. This CDR3 contains 15 residues.

The chain carries TRBV30 and TRBJ2-1, with D perhaps TRBD1 (6 bases). The CDR3 is 12 amino acids. Trimming removed 4 bases from V and 4 bases from J, with 8 bases in between. Looked up from germline, CDR1 is GTSNPN and CDR2 is SVGIG (reference sequence). CDR3 protein: CAWKGEYNEQFF. As DNA, the CDR3 is TGTGCCTGGAAGGGGGAGTACAATGAGCAGTTCTTC.